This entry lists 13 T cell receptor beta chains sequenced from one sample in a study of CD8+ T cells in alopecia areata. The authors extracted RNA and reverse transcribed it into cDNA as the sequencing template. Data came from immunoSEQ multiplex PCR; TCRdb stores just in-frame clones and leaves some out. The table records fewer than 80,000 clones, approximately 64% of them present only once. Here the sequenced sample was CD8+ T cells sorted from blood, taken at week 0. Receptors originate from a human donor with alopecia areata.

The CDR3: CSVQGVTGELFF. The DNA of the CDR3 is TGCAGCGTTCAAGGGGTTACCGGGGAGCTGTTTTTT. V and J are TRBV29-1 and TRBJ2-2; maybe TRBD1 (5 bases). The CDR3 sequence is 12 residues long. The ends were cut back, 5 bases at V and 5 bases at J, with 9 bases in the middle. Germline assignment: CDR1 SQVTM and CDR2 ANQGSEA.

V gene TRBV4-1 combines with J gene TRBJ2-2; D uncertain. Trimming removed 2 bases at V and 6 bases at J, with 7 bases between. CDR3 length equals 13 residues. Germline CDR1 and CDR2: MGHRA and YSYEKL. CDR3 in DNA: TGCGCCAGCAGCCAATTCAGCCCCGGGGAGCTGTTTTTT. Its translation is CASSQFSPGELFF.

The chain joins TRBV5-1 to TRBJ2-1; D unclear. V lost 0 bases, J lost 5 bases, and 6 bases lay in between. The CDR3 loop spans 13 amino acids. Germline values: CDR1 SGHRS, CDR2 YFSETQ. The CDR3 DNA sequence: TGCGCCAGCAGCTTGGAAGTTCACAATGAGCAGTTCTTC. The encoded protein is CASSLEVHNEQFF. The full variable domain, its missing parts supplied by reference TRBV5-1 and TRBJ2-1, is KAGVTQTPRYLIKTRGQQVTLSCSPISGHRSVSWYQQTPGQGLQFLFEYFSETQRNKGNFPGRFSGRQFSNSRSEMNVSTLELGDSALYLCASSLEVHNEQFFGPGTRLTVL.

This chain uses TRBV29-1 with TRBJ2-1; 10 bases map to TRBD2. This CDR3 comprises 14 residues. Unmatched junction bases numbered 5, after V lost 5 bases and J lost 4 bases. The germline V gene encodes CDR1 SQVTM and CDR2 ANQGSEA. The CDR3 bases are TGCAGCGTTTTTAGCGGGAGGTCTTACAATGAGCAGTTCTTC. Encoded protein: CSVFSGRSYNEQFF.

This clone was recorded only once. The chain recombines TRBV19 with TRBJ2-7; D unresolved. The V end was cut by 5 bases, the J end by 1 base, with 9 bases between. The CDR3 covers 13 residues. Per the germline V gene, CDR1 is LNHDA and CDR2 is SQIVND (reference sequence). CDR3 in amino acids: CASSPFSSYEQYF. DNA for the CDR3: TGTGCCAGTAGTCCGTTCTCGTCCTACGAGCAGTACTTC.

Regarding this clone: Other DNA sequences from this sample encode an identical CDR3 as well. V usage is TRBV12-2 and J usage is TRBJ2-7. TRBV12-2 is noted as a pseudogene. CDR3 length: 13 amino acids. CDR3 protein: CASRLRPMGEQYF. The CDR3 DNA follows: TGTGCAAGTCGCCTGCGGCCCATGGGGGAGCAGTACTTC.

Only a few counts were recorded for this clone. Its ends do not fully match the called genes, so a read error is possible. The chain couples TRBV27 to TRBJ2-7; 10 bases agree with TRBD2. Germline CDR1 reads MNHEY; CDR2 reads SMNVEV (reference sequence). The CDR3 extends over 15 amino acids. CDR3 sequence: CATSRLLAGESEQYF. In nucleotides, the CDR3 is TGTGCCACCAGTCGCCTTCTAGCGGGGGAAAGCGAGCAGTACTTC.

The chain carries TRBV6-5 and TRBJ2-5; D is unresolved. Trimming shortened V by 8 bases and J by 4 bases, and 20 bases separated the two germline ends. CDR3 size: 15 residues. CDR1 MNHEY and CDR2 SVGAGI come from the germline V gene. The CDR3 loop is CASPPRISGRETQYF. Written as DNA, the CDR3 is TGTGCCAGCCCCCCGAGGATCTCAGGCAGAGAGACCCAGTACTTC.

The CDR3 DNA follows: TGTGCCAGCTCACCACCTGTCGCGGGCTCCTACGAGCAGTACTTC. Translating gives CASSPPVAGSYEQYF. The chain uses TRBV18 and TRBJ2-7; D possibly corresponds to TRBD2 (5 bases). This CDR3 contains 15 residues. The V end was cut by 0 bases, the J end by 0 bases, with 9 bases between. Germline lookup yields CDR1 KGHSH and CDR2 LQKENI.

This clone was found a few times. The CDR3 sequence: CASSLVGTQGGYTF. CDR3 in DNA: TGTGCCAGCAGCTTAGTCGGGACCCAAGGGGGCTACACCTTC. V and J are TRBV7-6 and TRBJ1-2; D may be TRBD1 (5 bases). V was clipped by 1 base and J by 8 bases, with 14 bases between them. CDR3 length equals 14 residues. Germline values: CDR1 SGHVS, CDR2 FNYEAQ.

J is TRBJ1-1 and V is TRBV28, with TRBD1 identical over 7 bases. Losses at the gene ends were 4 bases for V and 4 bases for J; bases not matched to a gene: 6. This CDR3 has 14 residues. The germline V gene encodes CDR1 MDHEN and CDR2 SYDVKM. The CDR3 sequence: CASSSRGDLTEAFF. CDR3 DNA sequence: TGTGCCAGCAGTTCCAGGGGGGATCTCACTGAAGCTTTCTTT.

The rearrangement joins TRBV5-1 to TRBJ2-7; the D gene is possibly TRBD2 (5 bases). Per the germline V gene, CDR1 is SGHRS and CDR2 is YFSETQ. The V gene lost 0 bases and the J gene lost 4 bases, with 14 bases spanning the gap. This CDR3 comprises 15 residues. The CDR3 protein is CASSLGEGPMYEQYF. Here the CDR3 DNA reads TGCGCCAGCAGCTTGGGCGAGGGCCCCATGTACGAGCAGTACTTC.

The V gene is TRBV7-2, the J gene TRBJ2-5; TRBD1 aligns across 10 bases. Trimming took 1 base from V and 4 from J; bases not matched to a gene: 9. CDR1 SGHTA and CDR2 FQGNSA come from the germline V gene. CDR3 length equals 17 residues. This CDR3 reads CASSLVGGTGERETQYF. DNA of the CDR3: TGTGCCAGCAGCTTAGTTGGCGGGACAGGGGAGCGAGAGACCCAGTACTTC.